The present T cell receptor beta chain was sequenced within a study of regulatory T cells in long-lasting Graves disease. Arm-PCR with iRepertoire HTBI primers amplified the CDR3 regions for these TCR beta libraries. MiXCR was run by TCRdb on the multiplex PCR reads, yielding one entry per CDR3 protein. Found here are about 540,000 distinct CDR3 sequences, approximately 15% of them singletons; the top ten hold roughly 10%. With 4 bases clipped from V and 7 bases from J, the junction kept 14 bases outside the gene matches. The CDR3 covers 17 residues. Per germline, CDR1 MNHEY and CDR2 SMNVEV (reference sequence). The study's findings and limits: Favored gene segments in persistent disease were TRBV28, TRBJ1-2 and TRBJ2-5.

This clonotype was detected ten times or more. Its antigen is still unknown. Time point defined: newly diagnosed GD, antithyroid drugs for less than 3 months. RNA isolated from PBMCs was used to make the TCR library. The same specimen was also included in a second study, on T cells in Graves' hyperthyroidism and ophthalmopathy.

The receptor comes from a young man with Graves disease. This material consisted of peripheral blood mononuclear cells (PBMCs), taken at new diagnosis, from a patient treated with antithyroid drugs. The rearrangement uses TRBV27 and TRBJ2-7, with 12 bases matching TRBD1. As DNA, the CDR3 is TGTGCCAGCAGTTACCCTCCCCGGGACAGGGGGCGTTGGGAGCAGTACTTC. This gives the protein CASSYPPRDRGRWEQYF.